The 30 T cell receptor beta chains given below trace back to one sample, sequenced in a study of T-cell reconstitution after alpha-beta-depleted transplantation in children. During its preparation, the TCRbeta library received unique molecular identifiers. TCRdb analysed the PCR reads with MiXCR anew, one entry per CDR3 protein. The repertoire holds about 540,000 distinct CDR3 sequences, with about 16% as singletons. The sequencing used PBMCs from the stem cell graft donor, collected from the stem cell graft. These receptors were collected from a human donor who donated a stem cell graft to a child with acute lymphoblastic leukemia.

The rearrangement joins TRBV7-9 to TRBJ2-1; D is undetermined. Trimming removed 5 bases at V and 3 bases at J, with 11 bases between. Germline V gives CDR1 SEHNR, CDR2 FQNEAQ (reference sequence). The CDR3 is made up of 14 amino acids. The CDR3 reads CASSPARVYNEQFF. CDR3 nucleotides: TGTGCCAGCAGCCCCGCTCGAGTCTACAATGAGCAGTTCTTC.

The chain links TRBV7-9 to TRBJ1-6; D possibly corresponds to TRBD1 (6 bases). Germline CDR1 SEHNR, CDR2 FQNEAQ (reference sequence). CDR3 length: 15 amino acids. V was clipped by 3 bases and J by 9 bases, with 15 bases between them. The DNA for the CDR3 is TGTGCCAGCAGCTTCGGACAGAGGGGAAGTTCACCCCTCCACTTT. The encoded protein is CASSFGQRGSSPLHF.

The rearrangement joins TRBV18 to TRBJ2-1; TRBD1 or TRBD2 may be the D gene (5 bases each). CDR1 is KGHSH, CDR2 LQKENI, per germline. V lost 0 bases to trimming and J lost 3 bases, with 12 bases between them. The CDR3 spans 16 residues. CDR3 bases: TGTGCCAGCTCACCACCCGGGACCCTTGTCTACAATGAGCAGTTCTTC. It specifies CASSPPGTLVYNEQFF.

This chain links TRBV27 with TRBJ1-1; 8 nucleotides line up with TRBD1. There are 15 residues in the CDR3. J lost 1 base, V lost 6 bases, and 7 bases had no gene match. Germline V lookup: CDR1 MNHEY, CDR2 SMNVEV (reference sequence). The CDR3: CASRSGGAGNTEAFF. CDR3 DNA: TGTGCCAGCAGGTCAGGGGGCGCGGGGAACACTGAAGCTTTCTTT.

There are a few counts of this clonotype. A read error may account for a junction end that differs from germline. The V call is TRBV24-1, the J call TRBJ2-3; 7 nucleotides line up with TRBD2. Germline values: CDR1 KGHDR, CDR2 SFDVKD. The CDR3 is 13 residues long. DNA for the CDR3: TGTGCCACCGGTGAGGGAGGGATAGATACGCAGTATTTT. It codes for CATGEGGIDTQYF.

A few counts support this clonotype. The CDR3 region is CASSPIRTSGISDTQYF. CDR3 coding DNA: TGTGCCAGCAGTCCGATTAGGACTAGCGGGATATCAGATACGCAGTATTTT. V gene TRBV27 combines with J gene TRBJ2-3; 12 positions match TRBD2. CDR1 and CDR2 (germline): MNHEY, SMNVEV (reference sequence). J gave up 4 bases and V 5 bases, and 10 bases lay outside the gene matches. The CDR3 contains 17 residues.

The chain carries TRBV14 and TRBJ2-5; the match to TRBD2 covers 12 bases. Germline CDR1 reads SGHDN; CDR2 reads FVKESK. The CDR3 totals 17 residues. Unmatched junction bases numbered 7, after V lost 3 bases and J lost 2 bases. The CDR3 DNA follows: TGTGCCAGCAGCCACCGACTAGCGGGGGTTCTACAAGAGACCCAGTACTTC. It encodes CASSHRLAGVLQETQYF.

This clonotype was seen a handful of times. V and J are TRBV3-1 and TRBJ2-4; 7 nucleotides line up with TRBD2. V lost 2 bases, J lost 1 base, and 2 bases stayed unmatched. The CDR3 extends over 15 amino acids. Germline CDR1 LGHDT, CDR2 YNNKEL (reference sequence). The CDR3 region is CASSQWEGAKNIQYF. The CDR3 region has the DNA TGTGCCAGCAGCCAATGGGAGGGGGCCAAAAACATTCAGTACTTC.

The chain employs TRBV27 and TRBJ2-3; D uncertain. The CDR3 extends over 15 amino acids. In germline, CDR1 is MNHEY, CDR2 SMNVEV (reference sequence). Trimming removed 2 bases from V and 1 base from J, with 10 bases in between. Here the CDR3 reads CASSLLRFGTDTQYF. The DNA for the CDR3 is TGTGCCAGCAGTTTACTGAGGTTCGGCACAGATACGCAGTATTTT.

This clonotype was seen a handful of times. This chain joins TRBV4-1 and TRBJ2-1; D is possibly TRBD2 (5 bases). Germline CDR1 MGHRA, CDR2 YSYEKL. Trimming shortened V by 0 bases and J by 0 bases, and 15 bases separated the two germline ends. CDR3 length equals 18 residues. As DNA, the CDR3 is TGCGCCAGCAGCCAAGACGGTTTAGCGCAGAGCTCCTACAATGAGCAGTTCTTC. It specifies CASSQDGLAQSSYNEQFF.

This chain joins TRBV4-1 and TRBJ1-1; no firm D call. CDR1 and CDR2 from the germline V gene are MGHRA and YSYEKL. This CDR3 is 13 amino acids long. Trimming took 4 bases from V and 7 from J, leaving 13 bases between them. CDR3 residues: CASSPVTSGEAFF. The DNA of the CDR3 is TGCGCCAGCAGCCCAGTAACCAGCGGTGAAGCTTTCTTT.

This clonotype was recorded a few times. The genes are TRBV7-8 and TRBJ2-7; D gene uncertain. Trimming took off 1 base at V and 6 bases at J, with 13 bases between the two ends. Looked up from germline, CDR1 is SGHVS and CDR2 is FQNEAQ. The CDR3 is 14 residues long. The CDR3 bases are TGTGCCAGCAGCTTAGGGCAGCCGCTCGGCGAGCAGTACTTC. Translating gives CASSLGQPLGEQYF.

In its sample, this clonotype was seen a few times. V gene TRBV4-1 combines with J gene TRBJ2-3; D gene unclear. With 1 base removed from V and 4 bases from J, the gap between germline ends came to 9 bases. Germline V gene data show CDR1 as MGHRA and CDR2 as YSYEKL. This CDR3 has 14 residues. The CDR3 DNA reads TGCGCCAGCAGCCAAGGTACGGGTGCAGATACGCAGTATTTT. This sequence encodes CASSQGTGADTQYF.

This clonotype has a count of ten or more. The rearrangement uses TRBV4-1 and TRBJ2-2; D may be TRBD1 or TRBD2 (7 bases each). This CDR3 is built from 15 residues. Looked up from germline, CDR1 is MGHRA and CDR2 is YSYEKL. V was shortened by 4 bases and J by 6 bases, with 15 bases between the two germline ends. CDR3 loop: CASSPQGGVSGELFF. As DNA, the CDR3 is TGCGCCAGCAGCCCCCAGGGGGGGGTATCCGGGGAGCTGTTTTTT.

This clonotype was counted between two and nine times. The V call is TRBV20-1, the J call TRBJ1-2; no clear D. CDR3 size: 12 residues. CDR1 DFQATT and CDR2 SNEGSKA come from the germline V gene (reference sequence). V lost 6 bases and J lost 4, with 12 bases in between. CDR3 DNA sequence: TGCAGTGCCCCGACGGAGACCTATGGCTACACCTTC. Protein sequence: CSAPTETYGYTF.

The rearrangement links TRBV20-1 to TRBJ2-1; 9 nucleotides agree with TRBD2. The V gene end was trimmed by 8 bases and the J gene end by 9 bases; junction bases not matched to a gene: 11. CDR3 length: 13 residues. The V gene's germline CDR1 is DFQATT and CDR2 SNEGSKA (reference sequence). The CDR3 bases are TGCAGTACCCGAGGGCGGGAGGGACGTGAGCAGTTCTTC. This translates into CSTRGREGREQFF.

The sample holds a few counts of this clonotype. This chain uses TRBV5-1 with TRBJ2-4; 7 bases line up with TRBD2. The CDR3 length is 12 residues. Germline lookup yields CDR1 SGHRS and CDR2 YFSETQ. Germline trimming cut 2 bases from V and 14 bases from J; bases unmatched to any gene: 7. The DNA for the CDR3 is TGCGCCAGCAGCTTTGGACTAGACCGAAAGTACTTC. Its protein is CASSFGLDRKYF.

The chain links TRBV5-1 to TRBJ2-1; 8 nucleotides align to TRBD2. Losses at the gene ends were 4 bases for V and 6 bases for J; bases not matched to a gene: 9. This CDR3 is 15 amino acids long. Germline CDR1 and CDR2: SGHRS and YFSETQ. In DNA form, the CDR3 reads TGCGCCAGCAGCCCGGCGGGGGGAGTGGGCAATGAGCAGTTCTTC. It is translated as CASSPAGGVGNEQFF.

The CDR3 region is CASGWTGETYEQYF. CDR3 sequence (DNA): TGTGCCAGCGGCTGGACAGGGGAGACCTACGAGCAGTACTTC. The J gene is TRBJ2-7, the V gene TRBV27; 9 nucleotides match TRBD1. Germline V CDR1 and CDR2: MNHEY, SMNVEV (reference sequence). Trimming removed 8 bases from V and 2 bases from J; junction bases left unmatched: 7. There are 14 residues in the CDR3.

This clonotype was seen repeatedly, ten times or more. V is TRBV10-1 and J is TRBJ2-2; D is uncertain. The germline V and J ends were trimmed by 6 bases and 0 bases, with 11 bases remaining between them. CDR3 size: 15 residues. The germline V gene encodes CDR1 WNHNN and CDR2 SYGVQD (reference sequence). The CDR3 region has the DNA TGCGCCAGCAGGTTGACCGTCGCGAACACCGGGGAGCTGTTTTTT. Protein product: CASRLTVANTGELFF.

This chain joins TRBV3-1 and TRBJ2-5, with a possible D match to TRBD2 (5 bases). Germline CDR1 reads LGHDT; CDR2 reads YNNKEL (reference sequence). The CDR3 is 14 amino acids. Trimming removed 4 bases from V and 5 bases from J, with 14 bases in between. The CDR3 DNA reads as TGTGCCAGCAGCCCTCGGGTTCGAGGGGAGACCCAGTACTTC. Translation: CASSPRVRGETQYF.

Concerning this clonotype itself: One junction end disagrees with the germline gene, perhaps due to a read error. This rearrangement joins TRBV5-1 to TRBJ2-7; possible D gene TRBD1, 6 bases. CDR1 is SGHRS and CDR2 is YFSETQ in the germline V gene. The CDR3 runs to 16 residues. Here the CDR3 DNA reads TGCGCCAGCGGCTTGGAGAGAGGGGGAGAAGGCTCCGAGCAGTACTTC. As protein: CASGLERGGEGSEQYF.

This clonotype has just a few counts. The chain joins TRBV7-8 to TRBJ1-4, with a weak D call TRBD1 (6 bases). Trimming took off 1 base at V and 6 bases at J, with 12 bases between the two ends. CDR3 length: 15 residues. CDR1 SGHVS and CDR2 FQNEAQ come from the germline V gene. CDR3 nucleotide sequence: TGTGCCAGCAGCTTAGAGCCAGGGGATCATGAAAAACTGTTTTTT. Encoded protein: CASSLEPGDHEKLFF.

V is TRBV5-1 and J is TRBJ2-7; TRBD1 agrees at 7 bases. The CDR3 length is 15 residues. Germline CDR1 is SGHRS and CDR2 is YFSETQ. V lost 0 bases, J lost 2 bases, and 5 bases stayed unmatched. The CDR3 nucleotides read TGCGCCAGCAGCTTGGGGCCGACAGGGACCTACGAGCAGTACTTC. This gives the protein CASSLGPTGTYEQYF.

This clonotype was found many times. This chain links TRBV7-2 with TRBJ2-3; the match to TRBD1 covers 7 bases. CDR1 is SGHTA and CDR2 is FQGNSA in the germline V gene. There are 16 residues in the CDR3. Unmatched junction bases numbered 17, after V lost 7 bases and J lost 7 bases. CDR3 amino acids: CASTVHRDSPLYTQYF. The CDR3 DNA reads TGTGCCAGCACCGTACACCGGGACAGTCCGTTATATACGCAGTATTTT.

This chain joins TRBV7-8 and TRBJ1-1; tentatively, D is TRBD1 (5 bases). CDR1 is SGHVS and CDR2 is FQNEAQ in the germline V gene. The CDR3 has 16 residues. Trimming shortened V by 2 bases and J by 0 bases, and 13 bases separated the two germline ends. CDR3 residues: CASSLRVAGLNTEAFF. CDR3 sequence (DNA): TGTGCCAGCAGCTTACGGGTGGCAGGGCTGAACACTGAAGCTTTCTTT.

This clonotype was counted only a few times. This chain uses TRBV5-1 with TRBJ2-7, with 11 bases lining up with TRBD2. The CDR3 is 16 residues long. Unmatched junction bases numbered 7, after V lost 3 bases and J lost 2 bases. Germline V lookup: CDR1 SGHRS, CDR2 YFSETQ. The CDR3 region has the DNA TGCGCCAGCAGCTACCCCCAGGGACTAGCGGCCTACGAGCAGTACTTC. Protein product: CASSYPQGLAAYEQYF.

The rearrangement links TRBV12-3 or TRBV12-4 to TRBJ1-6; D gene ambiguous. There are 15 residues in the CDR3. Trimming took 2 bases from V and 3 from J, leaving 8 bases between them. Here the CDR3 reads CASSLNRNYNSPLHF. CDR3 in DNA: TGTGCCAGCAGTTTAAACAGAAACTATAATTCACCCCTCCACTTT.

As for this clonotype: Sequence at one end of the junction differs from germline and may be a read error. The genes are TRBV5-1 and TRBJ1-1, with 8 bases identical to TRBD1. The CDR3 length is 16 residues. Per the germline V gene, CDR1 is SGHRS and CDR2 is YFSETQ. The CDR3 is CATSSVQGVSYTEAFF. CDR3 DNA sequence: TGCGCCACCAGCTCGGTACAGGGGGTATCGTACACTGAAGCTTTCTTT. Together with reference TRBV5-1 and TRBJ1-1, the CDR3 gives the full variable domain: KAGVTQTPRYLIKTRGQQVTLSCSPISGHRSVSWYQQTPGQGLQFLFEYFSETQRNKGNFPGRFSGRQFSNSRSEMNVSTLELGDSALYLCATSSVQGVSYTEAFFGQGTRLTVV.

This clonotype showed up just once. This may stem from a read error, because a much larger clone lies one nucleotide away. The chain couples TRBV12-3 or TRBV12-4 to TRBJ2-7; 11 nucleotides match TRBD2. V lost 5 bases, J lost 5 bases, and 2 bases stayed unmatched. The CDR3 has 13 residues. The CDR3 nucleotides read TGTGCCAGCAGTGCGACTAGCGGGAACGAGCAGTACTTC. Residues: CASSATSGNEQYF.